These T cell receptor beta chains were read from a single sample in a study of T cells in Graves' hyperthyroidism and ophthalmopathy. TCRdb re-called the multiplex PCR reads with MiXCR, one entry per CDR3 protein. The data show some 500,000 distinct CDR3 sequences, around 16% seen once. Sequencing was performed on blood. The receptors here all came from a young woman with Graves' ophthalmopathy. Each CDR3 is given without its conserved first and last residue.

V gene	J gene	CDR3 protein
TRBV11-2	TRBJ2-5	ASSLFGQAFYQETQY
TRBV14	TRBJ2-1	ASSRRPDRLTADEQF
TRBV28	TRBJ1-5	ASSSLVSYSNQPQH
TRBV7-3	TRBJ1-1	ASSLPGYTEAF
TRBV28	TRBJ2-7	ASSFSTGTADREQY
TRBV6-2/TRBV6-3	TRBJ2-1	ASSYDGPIQF
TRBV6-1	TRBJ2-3	ASGYMASRTDTQY
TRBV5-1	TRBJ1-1	ASSRWAALEAF
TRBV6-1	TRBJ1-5	ASSTQGQPQH
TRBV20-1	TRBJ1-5	SAGPGQFNQPQH
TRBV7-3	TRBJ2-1	ASSLKPRDRGNNEQF
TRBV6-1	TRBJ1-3	ASSPGGPGSGNTIY
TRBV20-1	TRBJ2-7	SARTSGSLYEQY
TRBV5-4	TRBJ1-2	ASSLDGGFHT
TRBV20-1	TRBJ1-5	SAGRENNQPQH
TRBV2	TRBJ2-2	AILTSTGELF